The present entry profiles one T cell receptor (beta chain) with its context. This sample stems from a study of blood T cell repertoires in COVID-19. Background on the study: The origin of the acute and convalescent COVID-19 samples was the United States, Italy and Spain. Sample material is recorded as cDNA or gDNA derived from T cells, B-cell-depleted T cells, or PBMCs.

Authors' data handling: Amplification of reference gene primers was used by the study to estimate nucleated cell counts. Sequenced by immunoSEQ multiplex PCR; TCRdb stores in-frame clones only, minus some. The V and J calls and clone size are taken from that table; D and trimming were inferred from the DNA. The top ten hold 6.3% of the sample, which has about 85,000 clones, 84% seen once. Trimming at V came to 6 bases and at J to 0 bases, leaving 7 bases not matched to a gene. Germline V gene lookup returns CDR1 SQVTM and CDR2 ANQGSEA. This CDR3 spans 14 amino acids. The V call is TRBV29-1, the J call TRBJ1-1, with TRBD1 matching over 7 bases. This sequence was found in a man in his 60s with acute or convalescent COVID-19. The sample was peripheral blood. The CDR3 DNA sequence: TGCAGCGTACAGGGGACCCCCATGAACACTGAAGCTTTCTTT. It translates to CSVQGTPMNTEAFF.